One TCR beta chain is described in this entry. The antigen this receptor binds is unknown. Within one base of it there is no much larger clone, and no base qualities were kept. The cohort comprised fewer than 700 healthy bone marrow donors. At the time of sampling, all cohort members were nominally healthy, though unrecorded immune exposures were likely present. The donor tested CMV seronegative, placing the donor among the 352 seronegative members of the cohort. A peripheral blood sample was provided by each donor, and peripheral blood mononuclear cells were used for TCR beta sequencing. Genomic DNA was extracted from the blood cell samples with the Qiagen DNeasy Blood Extraction Kit. Ends trimmed: V by 1 base, J by 7 bases; bases unmatched to a gene: 9. Sequences MRHNA (CDR1) and SNTAGT (CDR2) are obtained from the germline V gene. Reading from cysteine to phenylalanine, the CDR3 counts 17 amino acids. Of the read, only the CDR3 DNA is kept; its 51 bases are in frame from base 1.

The data belong to a study of cytomegalovirus exposure and HLA in healthy donors (dated by TCRdb to 2015 to 2018). Background for the entire study: An earlier analysis of approximately 640 of the donors reported more than 250 Gb of sequence data and approximately 110 million unique TCR beta sequences from about 200 million T cells. An early release covering roughly 600 HLA-typed donors comprised roughly 300 gigabases of sequencing data and around 86 million unique TCR sequences. The genetic ancestry cluster associated with self-reported Caucasian donors included about four fifths of the 300 to 450 genotyped donors. The study was designed to test whether signatures of past pathogen exposure could be identified by cataloging public T cell receptors. Using immunosequencing, the study profiled T cell repertoires from roughly 650 subjects and related those repertoires to cytomegalovirus serostatus. Along with the roughly 700-subject first cohort, a separate validation cohort of more than 90 different subjects was used. The study combined high-throughput TCR immunosequencing, statistical association of individual TCRs with disease status, and machine learning to predict cytomegalovirus infection status. To study patterns of TCR occurrence, a later analysis re-analyzed previously published TCR beta repertoires from 666 donors and added high-resolution HLA genotyping. In the later analysis, no new phenotypic data were used to find candidate immune exposures; instead, reliance was placed on TCR beta sequences and their occurrence across donors. To decide whether each TCR beta V gene segment behaved as functional or pseudogenic, an earlier analysis of approximately 590 of the donors relied on high-throughput TCR beta sequencing. Donor age, sex, ethnicity and CMV serostatus were compiled together with the repertoire data. A later genetic analysis took genome-wide SNP genotypes for about three fifths of the 666 donors and used that subset as a discovery cohort. Every discovery cohort repertoire had been produced on one sequencing platform. HLA typing included class I and class II loci at four-digit resolution. The number of donors typed differed by locus, with about 629-630 for A, B, C, DRB1 and DQB1, roughly 520 for DQA1, 606 for DPA1, and 472 for DPB1. Roughly 5 DR-DQ haplotypes were handled as single units for association and clustering because linkage in the cohort was strong. Across 398 genotyped donors of the cohort, an average of about 240,000 unique TCR beta nucleotide sequences per donor were sequenced, and roughly 17% of those sequences were non-productive. On the study overall, not on this receptor specifically: Broadly in line with IMGT annotations, most TCR beta V segments showed up in productive rearrangements about 87% or about 30% of the time in an earlier analysis of several hundred of the donors. The cohort was sequenced for TCR beta chains only, and without alpha or paired-chain data the features that could be detected were limited. A later genetic analysis associated a missense DCLRE1C variant with V-gene and J-gene trimming of TCR beta chains, and an independent cohort replicated the association. Most CMV-associated TCR beta chains appeared to be HLA-restricted in a later analysis, and the HLA associations seemed to be driven largely by CMV exposure. The study gave a list of 150 to 200 TCR beta chains associated with cytomegalovirus. According to the authors, the approach could potentially be generalized to other disease states and immunological phenotypes. Compared with equally common non-associated chains, HLA-associated TCR beta chains in a later analysis were more clonally expanded and had lower generation probabilities. A cluster of highly shared sequence variants was judged likely to be a technical artifact of the sequencing pipeline. Because counts were too low, seventeen rarely observed V segments, including chromosome 9 orphons, were excluded from the earlier analysis of some 590 of the donors. A further reported finding was that TCR beta sequences accurately predicted the HLA-A and HLA-B alleles for most subjects in the first cohort. Because HLA typing was unavailable for some donors at each locus, only the typed subset was used in association tests. Assigning TCR associations to individual alleles was difficult when HLA alleles, especially DR and DQ, strongly co-occurred. Linkage disequilibrium might explain the correlated functional status among segregating V segments, but an unknown experimental factor could not be excluded. Most TCR sequences were seen in very few donors, while some public TCRs were found in many individuals. According to a later analysis, TCR association rates differed among HLA loci, with DRB1 alleles showing the most associated TCRs and HLA-C alleles showing the fewest. Compared with the approximately 670-donor mean, donors in an Asian-associated ancestry cluster had fewer N-insertions in productive TCRs, according to a later genetic analysis. Some IMGT-functional V segments, including TRBV6-2 and TRBV6-3, could not be told apart with the 87-base-pair reads, so those segments were excluded. A later analysis associated some 17,000 TCR beta sequences with specific HLA alleles at a false discovery rate of 0.05. The classifier was reported to diagnose cytomegalovirus status with high specificity and sensitivity in both the original and validation cohorts. Presence/absence analyses assumed roughly uniform sequencing depth across donors, an assumption that may not hold. CMV serostatus was the only immune exposure information available for the cohort. Three of the identified cytomegalovirus-associated TCR beta chains were confirmed in vitro to be specific for cytomegalovirus antigens. Several of the top co-occurrence clusters appeared to be linked to parvovirus B19, influenza, CMV and Epstein-Barr virus, according to a later analysis.

Preparation of the library involved the immunoSEQ multiplex PCR assay. For the multiplex PCR, a mixture combining 60 forward primers for TCR Vbeta segments and 13 reverse primers for TCR Jbeta segments was used. The CDR3 region of rearranged TCR beta genes was amplified from genomic DNA with a multiplex PCR assay. Amplified TCR beta libraries were sequenced as 87-base-pair reads on the Illumina HiSeq System. Per the original workflow: A later analysis tallied 75 million to 85 million unique TCR beta chains across the 666 repertoires, and about 12 million of those chains were shared by two or more donors. Raw reads were error-corrected and collapsed into unique sequences with a nearest-neighbor algorithm that merged closely related sequences to remove PCR and sequencing errors. V, D and J gene segments were assigned by aligning CDR3 sequences to IMGT reference sequences. For a sequence to be retained, at least a six-nucleotide match to both a V gene segment and a J gene segment was required. A rearrangement counted as productive if the CDR3 had no stop codons and remained in frame with V and J, and every other rearrangement counted as non-productive. Following IMGT convention, CDR3 was defined as the stretch from the second conserved V-encoded cysteine to the conserved J-encoded phenylalanine. The earlier analysis of about 640 of the donors excluded any sequence lacking an unambiguous match to a single V gene segment. In an earlier analysis of roughly 500 of the donors, V segments were called functional above 56.7% productive rearrangements and were called segregating when the between-donor standard deviation exceeded 5%. To diagnose cytomegalovirus status from the catalog of TCR beta chain sequences, a statistical classification framework was built. A later analysis assigned V and J genes by comparing TCR nucleotide sequences with IMGT/GENE-DB human TR gene sequences. The TCRdist pipeline was used in a later analysis to assign CDR3 sequences and most-parsimonious VDJ recombination scenarios. In a later analysis, each TCR beta chain was defined by its CDR3 amino acid sequence together with its V-gene family, and reads lacking a unique V-gene family were excluded. In a later analysis, fewer than 650 highly shared, low-generation-probability nucleotide sequences were removed to address suspected cross-contamination and a sequencing artifact. A later analysis calculated a clonal expansion index for each public chain from normalized within-repertoire ranks of inferred template counts. In a later analysis, generation probabilities were computed using a VDJ recombination model fitted to out-of-frame rearrangements, and the results were checked against IGoR. In a later analysis, hypergeometric tests were used to score TCR-TCR, TCR-HLA and TCR-CMV co-occurrence, with a repertoire-size bias correction applied to TCR pairs. In a later analysis, false discovery rates were estimated by permuting HLA or CMV assignments 20 times. In a later analysis, co-occurring TCRs were grouped with DBSCAN, and TCRdist sequence similarity was added when clustering was performed within HLA-allele-positive subsets. Repertoires with fewer than 30,000 or more than 120,000 public chains, plus five repertoires with anomalous nucleotide sharing, were excluded from co-occurrence clustering. In TCRdb, the immuneACCESS table is reduced to in-frame sequences with V and J assigned. These tables do not hold every clone; where another copy was compared, an unresolved V gene accounts for under half, and the others remain unexplained. D and trimming were read from the DNA, whereas the V and J calls and clone size are those reported in that table. This sample gives some 200,000 clones in total; around 80% of them show up just once. About 1.7% of the sample is taken by the ten largest.

The chain joins TRBV6-4 to TRBJ2-2; 10 central nucleotides agree with TRBD2. This clonotype originated in a woman younger than 35 in good health and CMV-seronegative. The sample consisted of PBMCs. The CDR3 sequence is CASSDFGLADYGGELFF. The DNA is as follows: TGTGCCAGCAGTGACTTCGGACTAGCGGACTATGGCGGGGAGCTGTTTTTT.